Presented here are 9 T cell receptor beta chains from one specimen sequenced in a study of T cell responses to AZD1222 COVID-19 vaccine. Method: immunoSEQ multiplex PCR; TCRdb's copy keeps in-frame clones and lacks some. Here the sample spans approximately 80,000 clones, 75% to 90% being singletons. The sample was peripheral blood, taken on day 0 of AZD1222 vaccination. The receptors come from an adult in good health.

This clone has only one observation. The gene calls are TRBV10-1 and TRBJ2-3; 7 bases map to TRBD2. The length of the CDR3 is 15 residues. Germline CDR1 reads WNHNN; CDR2 reads SYGVQD (reference sequence). Unmatched junction bases numbered 8, after V lost 6 bases and J lost 2 bases. The CDR3 DNA is TGCGCCAGCAGCGAAGGTTGGGACTACACAGATACGCAGTATTTT. The encoded protein is CASSEGWDYTDTQYF.

J is TRBJ1-4 and V is TRBV10-3; D might be TRBD1 (5 bases). Germline CDR1 and CDR2: ENHRY and SYGVKD. The CDR3 spans 13 residues. Trimming removed 6 bases at V and 3 bases at J, with 8 bases between. CDR3 in amino acids: CAIRDRSNEKLFF. DNA of the CDR3: TGTGCCATCAGAGACAGATCTAATGAAAAACTGTTTTTT.

V is TRBV7-2 and J is TRBJ1-4; 7 bases agree with TRBD1. Germline trimming cut 3 bases from V and 4 bases from J; bases unmatched to any gene: 5. Germline V lookup: CDR1 SGHTA, CDR2 FQGNSA. CDR3 length equals 15 residues. The CDR3: CASSFIDRVNEKLFF. Here the CDR3 DNA reads TGTGCCAGCAGCTTCATAGACAGGGTTAATGAAAAACTGTTTTTT.

The rearrangement joins TRBV3-1 (or the pseudogene TRBV3-2) to TRBJ2-2; D gene ambiguous. Germline loops: CDR1 LGHDT, CDR2 YNNKEL (reference sequence). V was shortened by 1 base and J by 3 bases, with 6 bases between the two germline ends. The CDR3 is 14 residues long. Here the CDR3 DNA reads TGTGCCAGCAGCCAAGGAGGTTACACCGGGGAGCTGTTTTTT. Protein: CASSQGGYTGELFF.

The sample holds one count of this clone. This chain uses TRBV7-9 with TRBJ2-3, with 9 bases identical to TRBD2. After removal of 5 bases from V and 2 bases from J, the junction contained 8 bases not matched to a gene. The CDR3 spans 16 residues. Germline CDR1 SEHNR, CDR2 FQNEAQ (reference sequence). The CDR3 sequence is CASSPPSGIYTDTQYF. The CDR3 nucleotides read TGTGCCAGCAGCCCCCCTAGCGGGATATACACAGATACGCAGTATTTT.

The chain combines TRBV11-3 with TRBJ2-3, with 8 bases that match TRBD1. J gave up 3 bases and V 5 bases, and 4 bases lay outside the gene matches. CDR1 and CDR2 from the germline V gene are SGHNT and YENEEA. The CDR3 is made up of 14 amino acids. CDR3 in amino acids: CASSRGQETDTQYF. For the CDR3, the DNA is TGTGCCAGCAGCCGGGGACAGGAAACAGATACGCAGTATTTT.

This rearrangement joins TRBV12-3 or TRBV12-4 to TRBJ1-2; 9 bases line up with TRBD1. This CDR3 spans 12 amino acids. The CDR3 DNA sequence: TGTGCTACCTTACAGGGGGCGGTTGGCTACACCTTC. This codes for CATLQGAVGYTF.

The chain couples TRBV11-2 to TRBJ1-1; D remains ambiguous. Trimming removed 2 bases at V and 9 bases at J, with 7 bases between. Germline CDR1 is SGHAT and CDR2 is FQNNGV. This CDR3 has 11 amino acids. CDR3 amino acids: CASSLTVQAFF. The CDR3 DNA reads TGTGCCAGCAGCTTAACAGTCCAAGCTTTCTTT.

This clone has only one observation. The chain recombines TRBV7-8 with TRBJ1-1, with unresolved D. Per germline, CDR1 SGHVS and CDR2 FQNEAQ. The CDR3 covers 14 residues. The V and J ends lost 5 bases and 1 base respectively, with 11 bases between them. The CDR3 sequence is CASSALSANTEAFF. In DNA form, the CDR3 reads TGTGCCAGCAGCGCATTGTCGGCGAACACTGAAGCTTTCTTT.